This TCR beta chain emerged from a study of regulatory T cells in long-lasting Graves disease. Study as a whole: The term persistent Graves' disease signified upward of 5 years on antithyroid drugs with positive TSH receptor antibodies. General study results and limits: Relative to new patients (966), persistent patients exhibited greater sharing of public clonotypes (approximately 2,700).

For TCR beta, libraries came from iRepertoire HTBI primers and Arm-PCR of CDR3 regions. Each CDR3 protein is one row after TCRdb ran MiXCR on the multiplex PCR reads. The sample carries hundreds of thousands of distinct CDR3 sequences, roughly 23% recorded once. Details on this clonotype: Its antigen is unknown. The junction shows a germline mismatch at one end, possibly a read error.

Time point noted: persistent/refractory GD, antithyroid drugs over 5 years with positive TRAb. RNA extracted from PBMCs served as the sequencing template. Material: peripheral blood mononuclear cells (PBMCs), obtained when the disease was refractory, from a patient treated with antithyroid drugs. The clonotype originates from a female donor with Graves disease.

The CDR3 sequence: CASSQGRADGGYTF. As DNA, the CDR3 is TGTGCCAGCAGTCAAGGAAGGGCAGACGGTGGCTACACCTTC. The V and J genes are TRBV14 and TRBJ1-2, with unresolved D. Germline assignment: CDR1 SGHDN and CDR2 FVKESK. The CDR3 consists of 14 residues.